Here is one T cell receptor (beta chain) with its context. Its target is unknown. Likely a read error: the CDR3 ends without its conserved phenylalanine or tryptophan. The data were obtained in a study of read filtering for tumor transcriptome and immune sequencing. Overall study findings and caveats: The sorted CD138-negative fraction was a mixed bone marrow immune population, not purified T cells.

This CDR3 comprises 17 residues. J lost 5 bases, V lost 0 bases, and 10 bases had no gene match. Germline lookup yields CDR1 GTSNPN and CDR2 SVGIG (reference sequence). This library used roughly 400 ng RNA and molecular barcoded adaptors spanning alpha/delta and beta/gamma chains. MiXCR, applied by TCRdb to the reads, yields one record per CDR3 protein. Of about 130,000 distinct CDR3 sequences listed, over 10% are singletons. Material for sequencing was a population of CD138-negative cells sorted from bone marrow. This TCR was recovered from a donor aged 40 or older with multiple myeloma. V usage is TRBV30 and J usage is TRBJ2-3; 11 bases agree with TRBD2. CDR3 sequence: CAWSVGSGRALGDTQYS. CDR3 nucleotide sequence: TGTGCCTGGAGTGTCGGTAGCGGGAGGGCCTTGGGAGATACGCAGTATTCT.